These 6 T cell receptor beta chains were all obtained from the same sample, sequenced in a study of radiotherapy plus CTLA-4 blockade in lung cancer. This table comes from immunoSEQ multiplex PCR, and its TCRdb copy is limited to in-frame clones, with some not included. The sample includes fewer than 45,000 clones, 72% of them seen just once. The sample here was peripheral blood, taken from a patient treated with radiotherapy plus ipilimumab. The receptor source for this set is a human donor with non-small cell lung cancer who had stable disease on radiotherapy plus ipilimumab.

The chain employs TRBV29-1 and TRBJ1-4; 8 bases are shared with TRBD1. Germline V CDR1 and CDR2: SQVTM, ANQGSEA. The junction had 6 bases not matched to a gene; V was cut back by 7 bases and J by 5 bases. The CDR3 has 13 amino acids. In nucleotides, the CDR3 is TGCAGCGCCGAAGACAGGGGCAATGAAAAACTGTTTTTT. This translates into CSAEDRGNEKLFF.

This clone has only a few counts. The rearrangement joins TRBV29-1 to TRBJ1-1; TRBD1 might be the D (5 bases). Deletions cut 7 bases from V and 2 bases from J, with 11 bases between. CDR1 and CDR2 from the germline V gene are SQVTM and ANQGSEA. This CDR3 is built from 12 residues. CDR3: CSGGGVNTEAFF. The CDR3 DNA is TGCAGCGGGGGGGGAGTAAACACTGAAGCTTTCTTT.

This clone was recorded only once. The genes are TRBV2 and TRBJ1-2; D is perhaps TRBD1 (5 bases). The length of the CDR3 is 15 residues. Trimming took off 7 bases at V and 6 bases at J, with 21 bases between the two ends. Germline assignment: CDR1 SNHLY and CDR2 FYNNEI. The CDR3: CASISQGATSDGYTF. Here the CDR3 DNA reads TGTGCCAGCATTTCGCAGGGCGCTACCTCTGATGGCTACACCTTC.

The chain recombines TRBV11-2 with TRBJ1-2, with unresolved D. Germline CDR1 and CDR2: SGHAT and FQNNGV. V lost 1 base and J lost 6, with 12 bases in between. The CDR3 contains 14 residues. The CDR3 DNA sequence: TGTGCCAGCAGCTTAGCCCTAGGTGGAGATGGCTACACCTTC. Amino acid sequence: CASSLALGGDGYTF.

The table lists this clone with a count of one. The chain has TRBV19 and TRBJ2-5, with TRBD1 matching over 8 bases. From germline, CDR1 is LNHDA and CDR2 SQIVND (reference sequence). The V gene end was trimmed by 5 bases and the J gene end by 4 bases; junction bases not matched to a gene: 9. This CDR3 is 15 amino acids long. CDR3 in DNA: TGTGCCAGTAGTCCAAGGACAGGGTTTGGAGAGACCCAGTACTTC. The encoded protein is CASSPRTGFGETQYF.

V is TRBV2 and J is TRBJ2-1; 7 nucleotides match TRBD1. The CDR3 runs to 11 residues. The germline gives CDR1 SNHLY, CDR2 FYNNEI. The V gene end was trimmed by 6 bases and the J gene end by 13 bases; junction bases not matched to a gene: 6. CDR3 DNA: TGTGCCAGCAGCTTCGGGACAGTACAGTTCTTC. Translated, it gives CASSFGTVQFF.